One and the same sample provided the 29 T cell receptor beta chains below, sequenced in a study of identical twins. From the 5' RACE reads, TCRdb called clonotypes with MiXCR, one entry per CDR3 protein. This sample has 100,000 to 110,000 distinct CDR3 sequences, with just under 6% found just once. Sequencing input: memory T cells sorted from blood. These TCRs come from a woman between 45 and 60 years old in good health.

Only a few counts were recorded for this clonotype. CDR3 nucleotide sequence: TGTGCCACCGGGACTAGCGGGAGTGGGAACAATGAGCAGTTCTTC. Its translation is CATGTSGSGNNEQFF. The chain couples TRBV24-1 to TRBJ2-1, with 14 bases lining up with TRBD2. Germline V gene sequence: CDR1 KGHDR, CDR2 SFDVKD. With V trimmed by 9 bases and J by 5 bases, 5 bases remained unmatched. CDR3 length equals 15 residues.

This clonotype was detected many times. V is TRBV3-1 and J is TRBJ2-7, with 9 bases aligning to TRBD2. Losses at the gene ends were 0 bases for V and 3 bases for J; bases not matched to a gene: 6. The CDR3 is 16 residues long. Germline CDR1 is LGHDT and CDR2 is YNNKEL (reference sequence). The CDR3 coding sequence is TGTGCCAGCAGCCAAGATTCGTCTAGCGGGAACTACGAGCAGTACGTC. It yields the protein CASSQDSSSGNYEQYV.

The table lists this clonotype with many counts. This chain links TRBV12-3 or TRBV12-4 with TRBJ2-6, with D uncertain. The V end was cut by 2 bases, the J end by 0 bases, with 8 bases between. This CDR3 has 16 amino acids. CDR3 nucleotides: TGTGCCAGCAGTTTACCCCGGGCCTCTGGGGCCAACGTCCTGACTTTC. The encoded protein is CASSLPRASGANVLTF.

This clonotype was seen only a few times. V usage is TRBV19 and J usage is TRBJ2-7, with TRBD2 identical over 10 bases. The V gene's germline CDR1 is LNHDA and CDR2 SQIVND (reference sequence). The junction had 13 bases not matched to a gene; V was cut back by 4 bases and J by 4 bases. This CDR3 region has 17 residues. The CDR3 here is CASSTTASGRLRYEQYF. The CDR3 nucleotides read TGTGCCAGTAGTACTACCGCTAGCGGGAGACTACGGTACGAGCAGTACTTC. Supplemented by reference TRBV19 and TRBJ2-7, the full variable domain reads DGGITQSPKYLFRKEGQNVTLSCEQNLNHDAMYWYRQDPGQGLRLIYYSQIVNDFQKGDIAEGYSVSREKKESFPLTVTSAQKNPTAFYLCASSTTASGRLRYEQYFGPGTRLTVT.

This clonotype occurred a few times. The germline gene is not matched at one end of the junction; a read error may be the cause. This rearrangement joins TRBV2 to TRBJ2-4, with D tentatively TRBD1 or TRBD2 (5 bases each). The CDR3 totals 12 residues. Germline V gene lookup returns CDR1 SNHLY and CDR2 FYNNEI. DNA for the CDR3: TGTGCCAGCAGCGAACTAGGGGCTAAGCCCCCTTTC. This codes for CASSELGAKPPF.

This clonotype was seen repeatedly, ten times or more. The chain combines TRBV20-1 with TRBJ2-1, with D unresolved. CDR3 length: 14 amino acids. Germline CDR1 reads DFQATT; CDR2 reads SNEGSKA (reference sequence). V was shortened by 5 bases and J by 0 bases, with 11 bases between the two germline ends. CDR3 in amino acids: CSAGQESSYNEQFF. The CDR3 DNA sequence: TGCAGTGCTGGTCAGGAAAGCTCCTACAATGAGCAGTTCTTC.

This clonotype was observed many times. The V call is TRBV7-2, the J call TRBJ2-4; TRBD2 matches 12 bases. Per germline, CDR1 SGHTA and CDR2 FQGNSA. The CDR3 length is 19 residues. V lost 5 bases to trimming and J lost 0 bases; unmatched junction nucleotides: 11. The CDR3 DNA reads as TGTGCCAGCAGCCGCGGGTTGTCGGGACTAGCGGGAGCCAAAAACATTCAGTACTTC. It codes for CASSRGLSGLAGAKNIQYF.

The table lists this clonotype with a few counts. This chain joins TRBV12-3 or TRBV12-4 and TRBJ1-5, with D possibly TRBD1 on 5 matching bases. The CDR3 is made up of 15 amino acids. Trimming took off 2 bases at V and 4 bases at J, with 12 bases between the two ends. The CDR3 DNA follows: TGTGCCAGCAGTTTAAGACAGCTCTCTAATCAGCCCCAGCATTTT. Translation: CASSLRQLSNQPQHF.

V gene TRBV13 combines with J gene TRBJ2-1; TRBD1 matches 9 bases. The trim removed 6 bases at V and 3 bases at J, leaving 12 bases unmatched. CDR3 size: 17 residues. Germline V lookup: CDR1 PRHDT, CDR2 FYEKMQ (reference sequence). DNA for the CDR3: TGTGCCAGCAGTTCTGAAGCCGGACAGGGGATCTACAATGAGCAGTTCTTC. Residues: CASSSEAGQGIYNEQFF.

This chain connects TRBV29-1 to TRBJ2-1; a weak D match, TRBD1 (5 bases). V was cut by 5 bases and J by 3 bases, with 38 bases left in between. This CDR3 has 22 residues. Germline CDR1 SQVTM, CDR2 ANQGSEA. This CDR3 is CSVLHLRSGRRGPALVYNEQFF. CDR3 DNA sequence: TGCAGCGTTCTACACCTCCGTTCGGGCCGTAGGGGCCCCGCTCTCGTCTACAATGAGCAGTTCTTC.

In this sample, this clonotype turned up many times. The chain couples TRBV14 to TRBJ1-4, with D possibly TRBD1 on 5 matching bases. CDR1 is SGHDN and CDR2 is FVKESK in the germline V gene. The CDR3 contains 15 residues. Between the trimmed V and J ends, which lost 1 base and 4 bases, there was a span of 10 bases. CDR3 nucleotides: TGTGCCAGCAGCCAAGTCGGGGGGTTTAATGAAAAACTGTTTTTT. Its translation: CASSQVGGFNEKLFF.

The DNA for the CDR3 is TGTGCCAGTAGTATAGGGGGGACAGATGTGACTGAAGCTTTCTTT. This codes for CASSIGGTDVTEAFF. The chain links TRBV19 to TRBJ1-1; 7 positions match TRBD1. CDR1 and CDR2 from the germline V gene are LNHDA and SQIVND (reference sequence). Trimming took 1 base from V and 5 from J; bases not matched to a gene: 7. The CDR3 extends over 15 amino acids.

J is TRBJ2-7 and V is TRBV14; D is perhaps TRBD1 (5 bases). V gave up 0 bases and J gave up 4 bases, with 10 bases separating them. CDR3 size: 14 residues. Germline assignment: CDR1 SGHDN and CDR2 FVKESK. This CDR3 is CASSQEAGWYEQYF. The CDR3 DNA sequence: TGTGCCAGCAGCCAAGAAGCAGGGTGGTACGAGCAGTACTTC.

In its sample, this clonotype was seen many times. J is TRBJ2-3 and V is TRBV5-1, with D perhaps given as TRBD1 or TRBD2 (7 bases each). V lost 7 bases and J lost 6, with 18 bases in between. The CDR3 consists of 14 residues. Germline CDR1 reads SGHRS; CDR2 reads YFSETQ. As DNA, the CDR3 is TGCGCCAGCCGGGGAGGGGGCTCACGGGATACGCAGTATTTT. Amino acids: CASRGGGSRDTQYF.

This clonotype has at least ten counts. The chain joins TRBV12-3 or TRBV12-4 to TRBJ2-1, with TRBD2 as a possible D gene (5 bases). Trimming pared 5 bases from V and 0 bases from J, leaving 11 bases between. CDR3 length equals 15 residues. This chain's CDR3 is CASSPRGSSYNEQFF. The CDR3 bases are TGTGCCAGCAGTCCGCGAGGGAGCTCCTACAATGAGCAGTTCTTC.

A note on this clonotype: A much larger clonotype is one base distant, so this may be a read error. The rearrangement joins TRBV11-2 to TRBJ1-4, with D possibly matching TRBD1 (5 bases). Trimming took 11 bases from V and 0 from J, leaving 13 bases between them. Germline V gene sequence: CDR1 SGHAT, CDR2 FQNNGV. CDR3 length equals 14 residues. CDR3 amino acids: CASNGAATNEKLFF. The CDR3 DNA sequence: TGTGCCTCTAATGGGGCTGCAACTAATGAAAAACTGTTTTTT.

This clonotype was counted at least ten times. The J gene is TRBJ2-2, the V gene TRBV10-3, with a tentative D call TRBD1 (6 bases). CDR3 length: 15 residues. Trimming cost V 4 bases and J 0 bases, with 9 bases left between them. Germline CDR1 reads ENHRY; CDR2 reads SYGVKD. CDR3 residues: CAISGGLTNTGELFF. CDR3 nucleotides: TGTGCCATCAGTGGGGGGCTTACGAACACCGGGGAGCTGTTTTTT.

This clonotype was seen many times. This chain uses TRBV10-1 with TRBJ2-7, with D perhaps matching TRBD2 (7 bases). Germline CDR1 is WNHNN and CDR2 is SYGVQD (reference sequence). CDR3 length: 17 amino acids. The V gene lost 4 bases and the J gene lost 4 bases, with 23 bases spanning the gap. The CDR3 region has the DNA TGCGCCAGCAGTGTTTCCCGGGGGGCGGGGGCCAGGTACGAGCAGTACGTC. Amino acid sequence: CASSVSRGAGARYEQYV.

The chain uses TRBV5-4 and TRBJ2-1; D gene unclear. Trimming removed 4 bases at V and 8 bases at J, with 16 bases between. CDR1 and CDR2 (germline): SGHNT, YYREEE (reference sequence). This CDR3 has 14 residues. CDR3 loop: CASSPPRSMDEQFF. CDR3 nucleotides: TGTGCCAGCAGCCCCCCGCGCTCTATGGATGAGCAGTTCTTC. Complete variable domain (other parts from reference TRBV5-4 and TRBJ2-1): ETGVTQSPTHLIKTRGQQVTLRCSSQSGHNTVSWYQQALGQGPQFIFQYYREEENGRGNFPPRFSGLQFPNYSSELNVNALELDDSALYLCASSPPRSMDEQFFGPGTRLTVL.

Many counts were recorded for this clonotype. V is TRBV11-3 and J is TRBJ2-1; 10 bases align to TRBD2. CDR1 is SGHNT and CDR2 is YENEEA in the germline V gene. V lost 3 bases to trimming and J lost 7 bases; unmatched junction nucleotides: 12. The CDR3 sequence is 17 residues long. CDR3 residues: CASSFAPLAGVKNEQFF. The CDR3 DNA reads as TGTGCCAGCAGCTTTGCCCCGCTAGCGGGAGTTAAGAATGAGCAGTTCTTC.

This chain connects TRBV20-1 to TRBJ2-7; perhaps TRBD1 as D (5 bases). The germline V gene has CDR1 DFQATT and CDR2 SNEGSKA (reference sequence). The CDR3 spans 12 residues. V was trimmed by 3 bases and J by 3 bases, leaving 9 bases between them. The CDR3 spells CSARDTNYEQYF. In nucleotides, the CDR3 is TGCAGTGCTAGGGACACCAACTACGAGCAGTACTTC.

This clonotype was seen repeatedly, ten times or more. This chain connects TRBV5-6 to TRBJ1-5; 12 nucleotides agree with TRBD1. From germline, CDR1 is SGHDT and CDR2 YYEEEE. J gave up 4 bases and V 5 bases, and 7 bases lay outside the gene matches. This CDR3 has 16 amino acids. DNA for the CDR3: TGTGCCAGCAGTTCCGGGACAGGGGGCCGAAATCAGCCCCAGCATTTT. It translates to CASSSGTGGRNQPQHF.

This clonotype was detected ten times or more. The chain's CDR3 is CATTTGTQETQYF. The CDR3 nucleotides are TGTGCCACTACAACAGGGACCCAAGAGACCCAGTACTTC. V usage is TRBV6-5 and J usage is TRBJ2-5, with D possibly matching TRBD1 (6 bases). Germline-derived CDR1 and CDR2 are MNHEY and SVGAGI. V was clipped by 10 bases and J by 1 base, with 13 bases between them. There are 13 residues in the CDR3.

This clonotype has a count of ten or more. V and J are TRBV18 and TRBJ1-5; no firm D call. Germline V gene lookup returns CDR1 KGHSH and CDR2 LQKENI. The CDR3 spans 15 residues. V was shortened by 4 bases and J by 2 bases, with 12 bases between the two germline ends. The chain's CDR3 is CASSLNDAGNQPQHF. CDR3 coding DNA: TGTGCCAGCTCACTCAACGACGCCGGCAATCAGCCCCAGCATTTT.

This clonotype was observed many times. CDR3 protein: CASSLEASGSVGELFF. DNA for the CDR3: TGCGCCAGCAGCTTGGAGGCTAGCGGGAGTGTCGGGGAGCTGTTTTTT. V gene TRBV5-1 combines with J gene TRBJ2-2, with 10 bases identical to TRBD2. The length of the CDR3 is 16 residues. CDR1 SGHRS and CDR2 YFSETQ come from the germline V gene. Losses at the gene ends were 0 bases for V and 7 bases for J; bases not matched to a gene: 6.

This clonotype has at least ten counts. CDR3 amino acids: CASKPTQQAGEKLFF. The CDR3 DNA reads TGTGCCAGTAAACCGACCCAACAAGCAGGCGAAAAACTGTTTTTT. V gene TRBV19 combines with J gene TRBJ1-4; no clear D. CDR3 length: 15 residues. Germline lookup yields CDR1 LNHDA and CDR2 SQIVND (reference sequence). Trimming removed 7 bases at V and 8 bases at J, with 20 bases between.

The sample holds many counts of this clonotype. The chain has TRBV20-1 and TRBJ1-4, with TRBD1 matching over 10 bases. Per germline, CDR1 DFQATT and CDR2 SNEGSKA (reference sequence). Unmatched junction bases numbered 6, after V lost 6 bases and J lost 8 bases. The CDR3 has 13 amino acids. The CDR3 reads CSAQGQGGEKLFF. The CDR3 DNA is TGCAGTGCACAAGGACAGGGGGGGGAAAAACTGTTTTTT.

In its sample, this clonotype was seen many times. The chain uses TRBV5-4 and TRBJ2-3; 9 bases match TRBD2. This CDR3 is 15 amino acids long. Trimming removed 1 base from V and 5 bases from J; junction bases left unmatched: 5. Germline V gene sequence: CDR1 SGHNT, CDR2 YYREEE (reference sequence). Here the CDR3 reads CASSLSAGGLDTQYF. The CDR3 DNA follows: TGTGCCAGCAGCTTGTCAGCGGGAGGATTAGATACGCAGTATTTT. The variable domain in full, completed from reference TRBV5-4 and TRBJ2-3, reads ETGVTQSPTHLIKTRGQQVTLRCSSQSGHNTVSWYQQALGQGPQFIFQYYREEENGRGNFPPRFSGLQFPNYSSELNVNALELDDSALYLCASSLSAGGLDTQYFGPGTRLTVL.

V usage is TRBV5-1 and J usage is TRBJ2-7; D might be TRBD2 (5 bases). This CDR3 region has 15 residues. Germline values: CDR1 SGHRS, CDR2 YFSETQ. Between the trimmed V and J ends, which lost 2 bases and 3 bases, there was a span of 15 bases. The CDR3 sequence: CASSFYTGSGYEQYF. DNA of the CDR3: TGCGCCAGCAGCTTCTACACGGGCAGCGGCTACGAGCAGTACTTC.